This note documents a single T cell receptor (beta chain) sequence. Measured with immunoSEQ multiplex PCR; TCRdb has only the in-frame clones, and not every one. This table holds about 6,300 clones, 88% found once. The data stem from a study of blood T cell dynamics during melanoma immunotherapy. Time point: week 3, after first cycle of checkpoint inhibitor. From germline, CDR1 is MNHNY and CDR2 SVGAGI (reference sequence). The CDR3 covers 14 residues. V was cut by 3 bases and J by 2 bases, with 10 bases left in between. This rearrangement joins TRBV6-6 to TRBJ1-2; D remains ambiguous. The receptor's source is a human donor with melanoma. The material sequenced was blood, taken from a patient treated with checkpoint blockade. CDR3 bases: TGTGCCAGCAGTTATACCGAAAAAAACTATGGCTACACCTTC. It encodes CASSYTEKNYGYTF.